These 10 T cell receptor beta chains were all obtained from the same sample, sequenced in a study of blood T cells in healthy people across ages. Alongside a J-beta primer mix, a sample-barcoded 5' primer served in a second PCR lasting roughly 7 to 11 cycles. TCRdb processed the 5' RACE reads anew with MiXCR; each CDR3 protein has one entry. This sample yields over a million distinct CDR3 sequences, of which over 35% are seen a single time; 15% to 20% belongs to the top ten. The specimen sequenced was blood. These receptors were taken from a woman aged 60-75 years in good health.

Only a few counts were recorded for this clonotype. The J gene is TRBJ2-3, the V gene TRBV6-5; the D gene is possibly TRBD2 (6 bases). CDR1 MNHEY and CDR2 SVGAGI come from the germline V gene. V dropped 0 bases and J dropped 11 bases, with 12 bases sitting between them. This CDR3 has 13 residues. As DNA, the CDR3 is TGTGCCAGCAGTTACTCGACGGACTATCGGCAGTATTTT. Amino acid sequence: CASSYSTDYRQYF.

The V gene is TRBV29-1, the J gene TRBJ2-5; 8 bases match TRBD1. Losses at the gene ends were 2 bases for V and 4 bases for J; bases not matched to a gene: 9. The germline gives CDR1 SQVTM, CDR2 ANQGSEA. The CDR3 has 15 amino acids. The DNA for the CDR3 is TGCAGCGTTGAATGGGGCAGGGGGCTGTCAGAGACCCAGTACTTC. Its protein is CSVEWGRGLSETQYF.

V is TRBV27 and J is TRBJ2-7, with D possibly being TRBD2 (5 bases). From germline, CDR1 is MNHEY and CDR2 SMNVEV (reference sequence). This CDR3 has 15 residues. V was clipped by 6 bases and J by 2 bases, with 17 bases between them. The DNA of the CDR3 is TGTGCCAGCAGCGAGTGGGCCCCCGGGGCCTACGAGCAGTACTTC. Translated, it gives CASSEWAPGAYEQYF.

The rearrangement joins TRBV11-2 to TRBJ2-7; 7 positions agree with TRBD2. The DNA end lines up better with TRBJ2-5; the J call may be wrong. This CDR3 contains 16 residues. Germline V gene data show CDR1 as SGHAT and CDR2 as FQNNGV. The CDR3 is CASSLTPGGLGETQYF. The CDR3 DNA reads TGTGCCAGCAGCTTAACCCCGGGAGGATTGGGAGAGACCCAGTACTTC.

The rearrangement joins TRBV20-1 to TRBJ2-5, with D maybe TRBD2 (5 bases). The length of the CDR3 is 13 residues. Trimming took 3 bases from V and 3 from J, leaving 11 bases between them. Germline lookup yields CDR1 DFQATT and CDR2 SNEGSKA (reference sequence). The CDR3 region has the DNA TGCAGTGCTAGCACTAGGATCAAAGAGACCCAGTACTTC. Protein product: CSASTRIKETQYF.

CDR3 sequence (DNA): TGTGCCAGCAGTTACTCGAATTGGTACCAAGAGACCCAGTACTTC. Translation gives CASSYSNWYQETQYF. The chain joins TRBV6-2 or TRBV6-3 to TRBJ2-5; D gene uncertain. The V end lost 0 bases, the J end lost 0 bases, and 8 bases lay between the germline ends. There are 15 residues in the CDR3. From germline, CDR1 is MNHEY and CDR2 SVGEGT.

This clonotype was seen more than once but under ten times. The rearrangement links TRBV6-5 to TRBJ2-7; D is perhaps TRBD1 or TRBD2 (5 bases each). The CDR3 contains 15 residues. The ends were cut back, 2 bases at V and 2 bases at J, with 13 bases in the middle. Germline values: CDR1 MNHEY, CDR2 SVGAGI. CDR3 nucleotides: TGTGCCAGCAGTTACGCCGGGACGTCTACCTACGAGCAGTACTTC. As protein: CASSYAGTSTYEQYF.

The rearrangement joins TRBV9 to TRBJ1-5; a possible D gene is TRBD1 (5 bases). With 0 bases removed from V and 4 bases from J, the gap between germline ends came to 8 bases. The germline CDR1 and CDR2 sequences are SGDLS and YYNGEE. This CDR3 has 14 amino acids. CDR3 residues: CASSVAGANQPQHF. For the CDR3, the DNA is TGTGCCAGCAGCGTAGCCGGGGCTAATCAGCCCCAGCATTTT.

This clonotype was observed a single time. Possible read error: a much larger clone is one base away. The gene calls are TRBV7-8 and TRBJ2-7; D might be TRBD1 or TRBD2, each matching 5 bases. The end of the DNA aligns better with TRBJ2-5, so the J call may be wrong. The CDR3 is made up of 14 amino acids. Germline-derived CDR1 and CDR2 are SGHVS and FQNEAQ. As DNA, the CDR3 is TGTGCCAGCAGCCCCGGGGCGTGTGGGGAGACCCAGTACTTC. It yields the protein CASSPGACGETQYF.

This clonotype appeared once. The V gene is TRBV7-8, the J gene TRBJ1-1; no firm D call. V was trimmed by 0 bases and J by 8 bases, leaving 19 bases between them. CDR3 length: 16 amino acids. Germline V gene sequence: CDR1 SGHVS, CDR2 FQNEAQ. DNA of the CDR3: TGTGCCAGCAGCTTAGCGAGTTCCGACTGGCGGGAGGAAGCTTTCTTT. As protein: CASSLASSDWREEAFF.